This T cell receptor beta chain was sequenced in a study of T-cell memory formation after mild COVID-19. Background on the study: TCR clusters mostly belonged to single donors.

TCRdb independently ran MiXCR on the 5' RACE reads; one entry per CDR3 protein. The sample comprises fewer than 350,000 distinct CDR3 sequences, around 15% of which are singletons, and under 25% rests with the top ten. Study conclusions and caveats: Contracting clones, day 15 to 85, had balanced CD4/CD8, and later expanders favored CD4+.

This clonotype was found a few times. No antigen is known for it. The CDR3 runs 13 residues. V was cut by 7 bases and J by 0 bases, with 9 bases left in between. Germline V gene lookup returns CDR1 MNHEY and CDR2 SVGEGT. This sequence originates from a man between 18 and 35 years old who had mild COVID-19 (a few samples of this study predate the infection). Cell type and time point are not known. This chain uses TRBV6-2 or TRBV6-3 with TRBJ1-1; D call uncertain. Source material: PBMCs or a T cell subset sorted from them (not recorded which). CDR3 protein: CASIRPMNTEAFF. The CDR3 DNA reads TGTGCCAGCATACGGCCCATGAACACTGAAGCTTTCTTT.